This T cell receptor beta chain derives from a study of blood T cells in healthy people across ages. Overall study: Researchers report that template switching captured about one barcoded beta molecule per two T cells.

Worth noting for this clonotype: Its target is not known.

Sample-barcoded 5' priming and a J-beta primer mix drove a second PCR of about 6 to 11 cycles. A tag from a template-switch adaptor with 12 random nucleotides marked each cDNA molecule. Sequencing yielded, for each sample, at least 3 million paired-end reads carrying CDR3. MiXCR was run by TCRdb on the 5' RACE reads, yielding one entry per CDR3 protein. The data show some 750,000 distinct CDR3 sequences, with over 20% seen just once and approximately 20% held by the top ten. The study, taken as a whole, reports: As age increased, TCR beta diversity per million T cells fell in a roughly linear fashion.

The receptor was isolated from an older man in good health. The sample comprised blood.

CDR3 DNA sequence: TGTGCCAGCAGCCCATCGCCGGCCCTCAATCAGCCCCAGCATTTT. Translation: CASSPSPALNQPQHF. The chain is built from TRBV7-2 and TRBJ1-5; no reliable D call. V gave up 5 bases and J gave up 3 bases, with 14 bases separating them. This CDR3 has 15 amino acids. Per the germline V gene, CDR1 is SGHTA and CDR2 is FQGNSA. The whole variable domain, remainder taken from reference TRBV7-2 and TRBJ1-5, is GAGVSQSPSNKVTEKGKDVELRCDPISGHTALYWYRQSLGQGLEFLIYFQGNSAPDKSGLPSDRFSAERTGGSVSTLTIQRTQQEDSAVYLCASSPSPALNQPQHFGDGTRLSIL.